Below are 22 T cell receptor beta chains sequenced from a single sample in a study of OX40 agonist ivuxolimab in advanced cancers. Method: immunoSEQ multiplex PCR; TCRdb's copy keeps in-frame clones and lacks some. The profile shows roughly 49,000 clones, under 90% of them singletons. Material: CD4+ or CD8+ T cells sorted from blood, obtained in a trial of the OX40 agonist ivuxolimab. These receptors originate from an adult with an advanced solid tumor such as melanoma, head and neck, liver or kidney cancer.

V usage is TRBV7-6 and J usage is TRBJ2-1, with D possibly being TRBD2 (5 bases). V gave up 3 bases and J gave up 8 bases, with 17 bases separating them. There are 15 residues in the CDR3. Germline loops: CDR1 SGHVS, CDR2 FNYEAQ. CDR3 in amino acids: CASSLIPSSSDEQFF. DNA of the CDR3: TGTGCCAGCAGCTTGATTCCTAGCTCGAGTGATGAGCAGTTCTTC.

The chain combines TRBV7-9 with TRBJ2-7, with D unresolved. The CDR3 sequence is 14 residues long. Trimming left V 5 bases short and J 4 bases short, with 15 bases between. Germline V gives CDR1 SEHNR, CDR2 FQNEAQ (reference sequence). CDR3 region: CASSENRQAYEQYF. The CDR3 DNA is TGTGCCAGCAGCGAAAACCGGCAGGCTTACGAGCAGTACTTC.

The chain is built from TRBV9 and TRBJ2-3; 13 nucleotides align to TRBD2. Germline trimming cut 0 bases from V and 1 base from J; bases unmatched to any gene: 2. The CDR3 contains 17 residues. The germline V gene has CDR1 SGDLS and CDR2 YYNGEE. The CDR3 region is CASSVGTSGGRTDTQYF. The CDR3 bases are TGTGCCAGCAGCGTAGGGACTAGCGGGGGACGCACAGATACGCAGTATTTT. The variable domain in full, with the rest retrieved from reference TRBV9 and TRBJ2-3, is DSGVTQTPKHLITATGQRVTLRCSPRSGDLSVYWYQQSLDQGLQFLIQYYNGEERAKGNILERFSAQQFPDLHSELNLSSLELGDSALYFCASSVGTSGGRTDTQYFGPGTRLTVL.

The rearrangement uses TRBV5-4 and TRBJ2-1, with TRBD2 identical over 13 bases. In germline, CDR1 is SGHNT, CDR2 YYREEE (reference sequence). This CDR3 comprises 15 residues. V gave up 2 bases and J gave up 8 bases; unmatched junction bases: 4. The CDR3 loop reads CASSLLAGGGDEQFF. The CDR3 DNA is TGTGCCAGCAGCTTACTAGCGGGAGGGGGCGATGAGCAGTTCTTC.

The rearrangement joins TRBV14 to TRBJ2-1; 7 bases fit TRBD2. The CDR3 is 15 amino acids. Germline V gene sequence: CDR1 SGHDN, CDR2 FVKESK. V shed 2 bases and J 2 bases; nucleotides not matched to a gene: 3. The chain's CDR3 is CASSQLAETYNEQFF. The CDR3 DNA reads TGTGCCAGCAGCCAACTAGCGGAAACCTACAATGAGCAGTTCTTC.

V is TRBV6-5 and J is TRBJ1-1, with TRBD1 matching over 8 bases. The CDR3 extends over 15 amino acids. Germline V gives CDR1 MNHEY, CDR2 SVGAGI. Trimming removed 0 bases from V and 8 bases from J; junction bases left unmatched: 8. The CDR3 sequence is CASSYSTTGDGEAFF. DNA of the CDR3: TGTGCCAGCAGTTACTCGACGACAGGGGACGGCGAAGCTTTCTTT.

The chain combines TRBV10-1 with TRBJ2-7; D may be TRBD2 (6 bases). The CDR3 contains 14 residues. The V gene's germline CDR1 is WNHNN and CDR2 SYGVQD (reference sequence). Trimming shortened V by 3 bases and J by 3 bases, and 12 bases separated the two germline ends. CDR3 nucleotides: TGCGCCAGCAGTGATTCACTAGCTATCTACGAGCAGTACTTC. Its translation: CASSDSLAIYEQYF.

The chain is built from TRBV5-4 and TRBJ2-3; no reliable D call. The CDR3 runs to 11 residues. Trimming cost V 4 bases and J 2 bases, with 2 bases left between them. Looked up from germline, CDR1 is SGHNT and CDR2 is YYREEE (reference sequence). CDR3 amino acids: CASSVTDTQYF. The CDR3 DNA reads TGTGCCAGCAGCGTCACAGATACGCAGTATTTT.

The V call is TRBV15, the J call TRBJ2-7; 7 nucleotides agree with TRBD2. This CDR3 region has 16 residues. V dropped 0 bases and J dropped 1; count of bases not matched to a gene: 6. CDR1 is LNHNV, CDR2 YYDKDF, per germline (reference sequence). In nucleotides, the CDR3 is TGTGCCACCAGCAGAGATTCCCTAGCGGCTTCCTACGAGCAGTACTTC. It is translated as CATSRDSLAASYEQYF.

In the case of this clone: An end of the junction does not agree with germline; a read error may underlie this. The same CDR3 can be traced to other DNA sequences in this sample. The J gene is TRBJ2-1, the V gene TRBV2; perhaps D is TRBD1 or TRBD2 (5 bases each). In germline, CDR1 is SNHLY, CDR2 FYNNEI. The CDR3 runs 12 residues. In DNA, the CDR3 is TGCGCCAGCAACGGGGCTAACAATGAGCAGTTCTTC. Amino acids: CASNGANNEQFF.

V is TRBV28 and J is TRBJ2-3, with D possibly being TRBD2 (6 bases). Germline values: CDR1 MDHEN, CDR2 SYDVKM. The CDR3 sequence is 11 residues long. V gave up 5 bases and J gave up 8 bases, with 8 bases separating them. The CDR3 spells CASSNGGTQYF. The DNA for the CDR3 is TGTGCCAGCAGTAACGGGGGTACGCAGTATTTT.

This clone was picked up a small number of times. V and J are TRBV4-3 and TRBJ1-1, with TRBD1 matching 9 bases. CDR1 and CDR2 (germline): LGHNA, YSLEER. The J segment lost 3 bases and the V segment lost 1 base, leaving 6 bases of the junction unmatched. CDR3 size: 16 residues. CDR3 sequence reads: CASSQVQQGAHTEAFF. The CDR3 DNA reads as TGCGCCAGCAGCCAAGTGCAACAGGGGGCGCACACTGAAGCTTTCTTT.

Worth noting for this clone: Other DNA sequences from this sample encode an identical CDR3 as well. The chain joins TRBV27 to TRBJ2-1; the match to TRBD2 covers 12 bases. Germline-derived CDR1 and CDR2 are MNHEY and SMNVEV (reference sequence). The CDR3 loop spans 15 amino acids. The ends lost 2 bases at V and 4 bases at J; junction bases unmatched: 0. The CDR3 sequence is CASSLGTSGYNEQFF. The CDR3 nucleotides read TGTGCCAGCAGTTTAGGGACTAGCGGGTACAATGAGCAGTTCTTC.

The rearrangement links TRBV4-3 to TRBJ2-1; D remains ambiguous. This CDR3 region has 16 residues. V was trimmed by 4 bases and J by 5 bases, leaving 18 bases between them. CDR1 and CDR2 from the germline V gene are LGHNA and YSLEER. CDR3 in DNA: TGCGCCAGCAGCCCCCAGTGGGCGTCGGAAGACAATGAGCAGTTCTTC. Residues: CASSPQWASEDNEQFF.

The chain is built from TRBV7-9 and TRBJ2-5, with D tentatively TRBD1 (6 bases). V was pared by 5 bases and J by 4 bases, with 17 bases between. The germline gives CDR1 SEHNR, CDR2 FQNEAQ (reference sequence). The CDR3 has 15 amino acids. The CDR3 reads CASSPGATQGETQYF. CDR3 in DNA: TGTGCCAGCAGCCCAGGGGCTACCCAGGGAGAGACCCAGTACTTC. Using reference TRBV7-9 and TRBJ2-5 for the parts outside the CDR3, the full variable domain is DTGVSQNPRHKITKRGQNVTFRCDPISEHNRLYWYRQTLGQGPEFLTYFQNEAQLEKSRLLSDRFSAERPKGSFSTLEIQRTEQGDSAMYLCASSPGATQGETQYFGPGTRLLVL.

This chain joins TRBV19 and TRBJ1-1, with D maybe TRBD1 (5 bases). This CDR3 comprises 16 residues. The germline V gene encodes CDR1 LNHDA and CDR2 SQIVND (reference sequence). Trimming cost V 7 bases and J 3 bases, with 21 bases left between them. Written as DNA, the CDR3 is TGTGCCAGTACCCCCTTAGGGGAGGGAGAGGACACTGAAGCTTTCTTT. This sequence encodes CASTPLGEGEDTEAFF.

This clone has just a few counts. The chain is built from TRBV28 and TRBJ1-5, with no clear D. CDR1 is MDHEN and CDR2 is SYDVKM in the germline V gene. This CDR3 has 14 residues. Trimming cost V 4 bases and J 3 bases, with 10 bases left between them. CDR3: CASSSRDTNQPQHF. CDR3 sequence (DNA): TGTGCCAGCAGTTCGCGAGACACCAATCAGCCCCAGCATTTT. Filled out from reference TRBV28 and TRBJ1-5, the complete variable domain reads DVKVTQSSRYLVKRTGEKVFLECVQDMDHENMFWYRQDPGLGLRLIYFSYDVKMKEKGDIPEGYSVSREKKERFSLILESASTNQTSMYLCASSSRDTNQPQHFGDGTRLSIL.

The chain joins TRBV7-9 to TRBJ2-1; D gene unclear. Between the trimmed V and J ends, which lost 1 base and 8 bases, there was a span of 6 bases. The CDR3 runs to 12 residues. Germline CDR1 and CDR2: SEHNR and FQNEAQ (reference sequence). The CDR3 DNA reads TGTGCCAGCAGCTTAGGTCCGTATGAGCAGTTCTTC. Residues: CASSLGPYEQFF.

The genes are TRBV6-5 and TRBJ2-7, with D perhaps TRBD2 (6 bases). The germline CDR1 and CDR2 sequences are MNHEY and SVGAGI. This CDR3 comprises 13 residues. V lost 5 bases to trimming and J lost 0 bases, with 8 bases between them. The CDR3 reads CASSPGSSYEQYF. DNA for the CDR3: TGTGCCAGCAGTCCCGGGAGCTCCTACGAGCAGTACTTC.

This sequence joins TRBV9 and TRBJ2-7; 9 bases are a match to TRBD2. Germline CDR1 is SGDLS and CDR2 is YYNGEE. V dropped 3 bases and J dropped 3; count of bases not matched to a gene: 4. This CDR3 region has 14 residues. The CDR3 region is CASSEAGGDYEQYF. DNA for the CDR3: TGTGCCAGCAGCGAGGCGGGAGGGGACTACGAGCAGTACTTC.

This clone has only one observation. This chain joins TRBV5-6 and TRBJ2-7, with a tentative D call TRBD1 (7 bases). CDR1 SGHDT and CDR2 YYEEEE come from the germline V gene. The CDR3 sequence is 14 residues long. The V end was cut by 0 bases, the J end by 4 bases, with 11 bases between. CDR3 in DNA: TGTGCCAGCAGCTTGGGCGGGACAGTTTACGAGCAGTACTTC. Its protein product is CASSLGGTVYEQYF.

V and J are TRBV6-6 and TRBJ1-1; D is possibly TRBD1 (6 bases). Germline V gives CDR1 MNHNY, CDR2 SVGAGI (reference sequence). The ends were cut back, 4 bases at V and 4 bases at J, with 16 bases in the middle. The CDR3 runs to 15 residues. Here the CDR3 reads CASSSGPRGPTEAFF. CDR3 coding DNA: TGTGCCAGCAGTTCGGGCCCCAGGGGTCCCACTGAAGCTTTCTTT.